One sample yielded the 25 T cell receptor beta chains listed below, sequenced in a study of blood T cell repertoires in COVID-19. This table comes from immunoSEQ multiplex PCR, and its TCRdb copy is limited to in-frame clones, with some not included. The sample carries about 62,000 clones, 75% to 90% recorded once. Sequenced: peripheral blood. The receptor source for this set is an older woman with COVID-19, enrolled during active disease.

In its sample, this clone was seen once. This chain joins TRBV25-1 and TRBJ1-4; 8 nucleotides align to TRBD1. V shed 3 bases, J shed 6 bases, and the junction held 9 bases outside the gene matches. This CDR3 is 16 amino acids long. Germline lookup yields CDR1 MGHDK and CDR2 SYGVNS. DNA for the CDR3: TGTGCCAGCAGTGATTACTCCAGGGGGCGCGATGAAAAACTGTTTTTT. This gives the protein CASSDYSRGRDEKLFF. The full variable domain, completed using reference TRBV25-1 and TRBJ1-4, is EADIYQTPRYLVIGTGKKITLECSQTMGHDKMYWYQQDPGMELHLIHYSYGVNSTEKGDLSSESTVSRIRTEHFPLTLESARPSHTSQYLCASSDYSRGRDEKLFFGSGTQLSVL.

The V gene is TRBV27, the J gene TRBJ2-7; D is undetermined. Deletions cut 2 bases from V and 2 bases from J, with 13 bases between. Germline values: CDR1 MNHEY, CDR2 SMNVEV (reference sequence). This CDR3 is 15 amino acids long. DNA for the CDR3: TGTGCCAGCAGTTTAGCTTTGGAGTCCACCTACGAGCAGTACTTC. Its protein product is CASSLALESTYEQYF.

The J gene is TRBJ1-4, the V gene TRBV28; D is possibly TRBD1 (6 bases). Germline V gene lookup returns CDR1 MDHEN and CDR2 SYDVKM. V shed 6 bases and J shed 11 bases, with 13 bases lying between them. The CDR3 runs to 12 residues. The DNA of the CDR3 is TGTGCCAGCAGACTTATGCAGGGGAAACTGTTTTTT. Translation: CASRLMQGKLFF.

This chain joins TRBV9 and TRBJ2-1; D may be TRBD1 (6 bases). Germline V gene data show CDR1 as SGDLS and CDR2 as YYNGEE. The V end was cut by 0 bases, the J end by 6 bases, with 13 bases between. This CDR3 comprises 15 residues. The CDR3 DNA reads TGTGCCAGCAGCGTAGATCCAGGGGCGCCCAATGAGCAGTTCTTC. Translation: CASSVDPGAPNEQFF.

The gene calls are TRBV6-1 and TRBJ1-2; D is unclear. CDR1 MNHNS and CDR2 SASEGT come from the germline V gene. Trimming pared 1 base from V and 1 base from J, leaving 13 bases between. The CDR3 consists of 16 residues. The CDR3 loop is CASSEGAGGSNYGYTF. In nucleotides, the CDR3 is TGTGCCAGCAGTGAAGGTGCGGGCGGGAGTAACTATGGCTACACCTTC.

The CDR3 DNA reads as TGTGCCTCGAGACGGGGACCCCGGGAGGGAGGAAACACCATATATTTT. This encodes CASRRGPREGGNTIYF. This chain links TRBV19 with TRBJ1-3; TRBD1 might be the D (5 bases). Looked up from germline, CDR1 is LNHDA and CDR2 is SQIVND (reference sequence). V shed 11 bases and J shed 4 bases, with 24 bases lying between them. This CDR3 is 16 amino acids long.

The rearrangement uses TRBV6-2 or TRBV6-3 and TRBJ2-7, with TRBD1 matching over 7 bases. This CDR3 is built from 14 residues. With 4 bases clipped from V and 4 bases from J, the junction kept 7 bases outside the gene matches. Germline CDR1 MNHEY, CDR2 SVGEGT. The CDR3 loop reads CASSSWDSNYEQYF. Written as DNA, the CDR3 is TGTGCCAGCAGTTCCTGGGACAGTAATTACGAGCAGTACTTC.

This chain connects TRBV3-1 (or the pseudogene TRBV3-2) to TRBJ2-1; D gene unclear. V was cut by 4 bases and J by 7 bases, with 20 bases left in between. The CDR3 runs to 16 residues. CDR1 is LGHDT, CDR2 YNNKEL, per germline (reference sequence). This CDR3 is CASSPTRGKVVNEQFF. The CDR3 nucleotides are TGTGCCAGCAGCCCCACCCGAGGTAAAGTCGTGAATGAGCAGTTCTTC.

The chain combines TRBV18 with TRBJ2-1; 15 bases map to TRBD2. Germline-derived CDR1 and CDR2 are KGHSH and LQKENI. The CDR3 covers 16 residues. The trim removed 3 bases at V and 7 bases at J, leaving 4 bases unmatched. The CDR3 loop reads CASSPRTSGGGNEQFF. The CDR3 DNA sequence: TGTGCCAGCTCACCCCGGACTAGCGGGGGGGGGAATGAGCAGTTCTTC.

The V call is TRBV30, the J call TRBJ2-7; maybe TRBD2 (5 bases). The V gene lost 3 bases and the J gene lost 4 bases, with 10 bases spanning the gap. This CDR3 is 12 amino acids long. CDR1 and CDR2 (germline): GTSNPN, SVGIG (reference sequence). The CDR3 DNA follows: TGTGCCTGGAGCCGGCGGGCTTACGAGCAGTACTTC. It translates to CAWSRRAYEQYF.

The chain couples TRBV28 to TRBJ2-4, with 9 bases aligning to TRBD1. From germline, CDR1 is MDHEN and CDR2 SYDVKM. The CDR3 is made up of 14 amino acids. With 3 bases clipped from V and 5 bases from J, the junction kept 2 bases outside the gene matches. Here the CDR3 reads CASSLTGGENIQYF. The CDR3 DNA is TGTGCCAGCAGTTTGACAGGGGGTGAAAACATTCAGTACTTC.

V gene TRBV28 combines with J gene TRBJ2-5, with 13 bases fitting TRBD2. CDR1 and CDR2 (germline): MDHEN, SYDVKM. Germline trimming cut 2 bases from V and 5 bases from J; bases unmatched to any gene: 8. CDR3 length: 17 residues. The CDR3 bases are TGTGCCAGCAGTTTACCCGGACTAGCGGGAGCATGGGAGACCCAGTACTTC. This sequence encodes CASSLPGLAGAWETQYF.

J is TRBJ1-3 and V is TRBV30, with no clear D. The CDR3 has 16 amino acids. V lost 0 bases and J lost 0, with 12 bases in between. In germline, CDR1 is GTSNPN, CDR2 SVGIG (reference sequence). This CDR3 is CAWSVGGWSSGNTIYF. CDR3 in DNA: TGTGCCTGGAGTGTGGGAGGATGGAGCTCTGGAAACACCATATATTTT.

The genes are TRBV7-6 and TRBJ2-7, with 11 bases that match TRBD2. Germline assignment: CDR1 SGHVS and CDR2 FNYEAQ. Losses at the gene ends were 7 bases for V and 5 bases for J; bases not matched to a gene: 7. The CDR3 is 14 residues long. As DNA, the CDR3 is TGTGCCAGCACGAGCCCGGGACTAGCGGACGAGCAGTACTTC. Translating it yields CASTSPGLADEQYF. Using reference TRBV7-6 and TRBJ2-7 for the parts outside the CDR3, the full variable domain is GAGVSQSPRYKVTKRGQDVALRCDPISGHVSLYWYRQALGQGPEFLTYFNYEAQQDKSGLPNDRFSAERPEGSISTLTIQRTEQRDSAMYRCASTSPGLADEQYFGPGTRLTVT.

The rearrangement uses TRBV5-4 and TRBJ1-6, with 11 bases matching TRBD1. Per germline, CDR1 SGHNT and CDR2 YYREEE (reference sequence). This CDR3 is built from 14 residues. V lost 4 bases to trimming and J lost 10 bases; unmatched junction nucleotides: 4. CDR3 in amino acids: CASSKGQGESPLHF. Written as DNA, the CDR3 is TGTGCCAGCAGCAAGGGACAGGGGGAATCACCCCTCCACTTT.

The rearrangement uses TRBV9 and TRBJ2-7, with TRBD2 identical over 15 bases. This CDR3 comprises 17 residues. Germline V gene data show CDR1 as SGDLS and CDR2 as YYNGEE. J was trimmed by 2 bases and V by 4 bases; bases with no gene match: 7. CDR3 sequence (DNA): TGTGCCAGCAGCTCTGGACTAGCGGGAGGGCTTCCCTACGAGCAGTACTTC. This gives the protein CASSSGLAGGLPYEQYF.

CDR3 region: CAWRGHYTGELFF. The CDR3 DNA follows: TGTGCCTGGAGGGGACACTACACCGGGGAGCTGTTTTTT. This sequence joins TRBV30 and TRBJ2-2; D may be TRBD1 (6 bases). Trimming pared 3 bases from V and 3 bases from J, leaving 8 bases between. The CDR3 sequence is 13 residues long. In germline, CDR1 is GTSNPN, CDR2 SVGIG (reference sequence).

The J gene is TRBJ2-7, the V gene TRBV6-2 or TRBV6-3; perhaps TRBD2 as D (5 bases). Trimming cost V 2 bases and J 4 bases, with 15 bases left between them. Germline lookup yields CDR1 MNHEY and CDR2 SVGEGT. The CDR3 covers 15 residues. The CDR3 loop reads CASSYDSRGRYEQYF. DNA for the CDR3: TGTGCCAGCAGTTACGACTCCCGCGGGCGTTACGAGCAGTACTTC.

The rearrangement uses TRBV5-5 and TRBJ2-2, with D perhaps TRBD2 (6 bases). V was clipped by 1 base and J by 1 base, with 11 bases between them. CDR3 length equals 16 residues. In germline, CDR1 is SGHKS, CDR2 YYEKEE (reference sequence). The CDR3 reads CASSLIAGKNTGELFF. CDR3 in DNA: TGTGCCAGCAGCTTGATCGCGGGGAAGAACACCGGGGAGCTGTTTTTT.

This sequence joins TRBV27 and TRBJ1-2; 9 bases are a match to TRBD1. Germline values: CDR1 MNHEY, CDR2 SMNVEV (reference sequence). There are 15 residues in the CDR3. Unmatched junction bases numbered 7, after V lost 4 bases and J lost 4 bases. The CDR3 spells CASSYRRGQGYGYTF. CDR3 DNA sequence: TGTGCCAGCAGTTACAGAAGGGGACAGGGCTATGGCTACACCTTC.

This clone appeared once. Here the CDR3 reads CASGGTNTIYF. The CDR3 DNA reads as TGTGCCAGCGGAGGAACGAACACCATATATTTT. The V and J genes are TRBV6-5 and TRBJ1-3; no firm D call. This CDR3 is 11 amino acids long. V lost 8 bases and J 7 bases, leaving 9 bases between the germline ends. Germline CDR1 reads MNHEY; CDR2 reads SVGAGI.

This chain connects TRBV6-5 to TRBJ1-1; D is unresolved. CDR1 and CDR2 from the germline V gene are MNHEY and SVGAGI. Trimming stripped 2 bases from V and 5 bases from J, with 9 bases between. The CDR3 is made up of 13 amino acids. The CDR3 loop is CASSYPGGTEAFF. CDR3 nucleotide sequence: TGTGCCAGCAGTTACCCGGGTGGAACTGAAGCTTTCTTT.

The chain employs TRBV5-1 and TRBJ2-7, with 12 bases aligning to TRBD1. CDR1 SGHRS and CDR2 YFSETQ come from the germline V gene. V lost 3 bases and J lost 7; bases outside the gene matches: 5. This CDR3 has 14 residues. Here the CDR3 DNA reads TGCGCCAGCAGCTCGGGACAGGGGGCCGGGGAGCAGTACTTC. As protein: CASSSGQGAGEQYF.

V and J are TRBV19 and TRBJ1-5, with TRBD1 matching over 8 bases. This CDR3 has 16 amino acids. The V gene end was trimmed by 7 bases and the J gene end by 0 bases; junction bases not matched to a gene: 8. In germline, CDR1 is LNHDA, CDR2 SQIVND (reference sequence). CDR3 DNA sequence: TGTGCCAGTACCCGGACAGGGACCTATAGCAATCAGCCCCAGCATTTT. Protein product: CASTRTGTYSNQPQHF.

The chain has TRBV18 and TRBJ2-1; the match to TRBD2 covers 9 bases. Per germline, CDR1 KGHSH and CDR2 LQKENI. This CDR3 is built from 16 residues. The J segment lost 0 bases and the V segment lost 3 bases, leaving 3 bases of the junction unmatched. The CDR3 DNA reads TGTGCCAGCTCACCCAGCGGGGGGAGCTCCTACAATGAGCAGTTCTTC. Protein product: CASSPSGGSSYNEQFF. Drawing the rest from reference TRBV18 and TRBJ2-1, the complete variable domain is NAGVMQNPRHLVRRRGQEARLRCSPMKGHSHVYWYRQLPEEGLKFMVYLQKENIIDESGMPKERFSAEFPKEGPSILRIQQVVRGDSAAYFCASSPSGGSSYNEQFFGPGTRLTVL.